Sequencing of this T cell receptor beta chain was carried out in a study of OX40 agonist ivuxolimab in advanced cancers. The wider study: Across the patients, intravenous ivuxolimab was delivered every 2 weeks at 0.01 to 10 mg/kg. Patients achieving partial responses numbered three: one hepatocellular carcinoma case and two cutaneous melanoma cases. Study outcomes and limitations: Certain nonresponders additionally had low normalized T-cell clonal expansion.

Generated by immunoSEQ multiplex PCR, the TCRdb table keeps only in-frame clones and is missing some. In the table there are 53,000 or so clones, over 70% of which are singletons. Comments on this clone: What it recognizes is unknown.

At baseline, cycle 4 day 1, and cycle 7 day 1, blood was sampled. The CDR3 sequence is 17 residues long. CDR1 is MNHEY and CDR2 is SMNVEV in the germline V gene (reference sequence). The trim removed 4 bases at V and 0 bases at J, leaving 11 bases unmatched. The sample in question was CD4+ or CD8+ T cells sorted from blood, obtained in a trial of the OX40 agonist ivuxolimab. This TCR was recovered from an adult with an advanced solid tumor such as melanoma, head and neck, liver or kidney cancer. The chain is built from TRBV27 and TRBJ1-1; the match to TRBD1 covers 7 bases. In DNA, the CDR3 is TGTGCCAGCAGTTCCTACTTTAGAGGGGGCTTGAACACTGAAGCTTTCTTT. Translation: CASSSYFRGGLNTEAFF.